A single sample is the source of the 13 T cell receptor beta chains below, sequenced in a study of shared clonotypes between healthy human individuals (TCRdb year 2020). Library preparation employed the immunoSEQ multiplex PCR assay. The table was pulled from immuneACCESS by TCRdb, which kept in-frame rearrangements only. Such tables lose some clones; where checked, under half of the loss comes from unresolved V genes, and the rest has no known cause. Across this sample there are some 2,500,000 clones, with under 95% seen only once. The top ten constitute 0.35% to 0.45% of the sample. The sequenced sample was naive CD4+ T cells from PBMCs. The sample's cell subset or site, from its label and the paper: CD45RA+ positively selected. The source of these receptors is a man younger than 35 in good health. Some clones in this sample may be carry-over from other donors' samples.

The V and J genes are TRBV28 and TRBJ2-7; D remains unclear. CDR1 is MDHEN and CDR2 is SYDVKM in the germline V gene. The CDR3 loop spans 12 amino acids. Trimming left V 6 bases short and J 6 bases short, with 12 bases between. CDR3 nucleotide sequence: TGTGCCAGCAGACCCACTCTCGGCGAGCAGTACTTC. It encodes CASRPTLGEQYF. Filled out from reference TRBV28 and TRBJ2-7, the complete variable domain reads DVKVTQSSRYLVKRTGEKVFLECVQDMDHENMFWYRQDPGLGLRLIYFSYDVKMKEKGDIPEGYSVSREKKERFSLILESASTNQTSMYLCASRPTLGEQYFGPGTRLTVT.

The J gene is TRBJ2-3, the V gene TRBV5-4; TRBD2 aligns across 9 bases. The CDR3 is 16 amino acids. Trimming removed 1 base from V and 2 bases from J; junction bases left unmatched: 5. Germline assignment: CDR1 SGHNT and CDR2 YYREEE (reference sequence). The CDR3 here is CASSLSSSGVTDTQYF. For the CDR3, the DNA is TGTGCCAGCAGCTTGTCGTCTAGCGGGGTCACAGATACGCAGTATTTT.

The V gene is TRBV5-1, the J gene TRBJ2-7, with 8 bases identical to TRBD2. The CDR3 has 16 amino acids. The J segment lost 2 bases and the V segment lost 0 bases, leaving 7 bases of the junction unmatched. Germline values: CDR1 SGHRS, CDR2 YFSETQ. This CDR3 reads CASSLDPAGVTYEQYF. DNA of the CDR3: TGCGCCAGCAGCTTGGATCCAGCGGGAGTAACCTACGAGCAGTACTTC.

This clone has just one count. The chain links TRBV19 to TRBJ1-3; no firm D call. Germline V gene data show CDR1 as LNHDA and CDR2 as SQIVND (reference sequence). V lost 4 bases, J lost 7 bases, and 17 bases lay in between. The CDR3 has 15 residues. CDR3 sequence: CASSTGETAWNTIYF. The CDR3 DNA sequence: TGTGCCAGTAGTACCGGGGAAACAGCGTGGAACACCATATATTTT.

As DNA, the CDR3 is TGTGCCAGCAGCTTACGGGACAGGGTATCTCCCTACAATGAGCAGTTCTTC. This translates into CASSLRDRVSPYNEQFF. The rearrangement links TRBV7-3 to TRBJ2-1, with 9 bases identical to TRBD1. The germline gives CDR1 SGHTA, CDR2 FQGTGA. J was trimmed by 2 bases and V by 2 bases; bases with no gene match: 7. CDR3 size: 17 residues.

The CDR3 DNA follows: TGTGCCAGCAGGCCCCGGACAGGGGCTCGCGGTACGCAGTATTTT. It translates to CASRPRTGARGTQYF. The rearrangement joins TRBV28 to TRBJ2-3; 9 bases align to TRBD1. This CDR3 is built from 15 residues. Trimming removed 6 bases from V and 8 bases from J; junction bases left unmatched: 12. Germline lookup yields CDR1 MDHEN and CDR2 SYDVKM.

This clone was seen a single time. V is TRBV5-1 and J is TRBJ2-2; 8 positions match TRBD2. CDR1 is SGHRS, CDR2 YFSETQ, per germline. The CDR3 sequence is 16 residues long. J gave up 4 bases and V 0 bases, and 5 bases lay outside the gene matches. The CDR3, as DNA: TGCGCCAGCAGCTTGGCGGGACTAGTTTCCACCGGGGAGCTGTTTTTT. This encodes CASSLAGLVSTGELFF. Supplemented by reference TRBV5-1 and TRBJ2-2, the full variable domain reads KAGVTQTPRYLIKTRGQQVTLSCSPISGHRSVSWYQQTPGQGLQFLFEYFSETQRNKGNFPGRFSGRQFSNSRSEMNVSTLELGDSALYLCASSLAGLVSTGELFFGEGSRLTVL.

The chain combines TRBV27 with TRBJ2-7, with TRBD2 matching over 7 bases. The V and J ends lost 5 bases and 5 bases, in that order; junction bases with no gene match: 9. This CDR3 comprises 14 residues. Germline CDR1 MNHEY, CDR2 SMNVEV (reference sequence). CDR3 region: CASSNTGTIDEQYF. CDR3 DNA sequence: TGTGCCAGCAGTAACACTGGGACTATTGACGAGCAGTACTTC.

The genes are TRBV20-1 and TRBJ2-1, with TRBD2 as a possible D gene (5 bases). Germline lookup yields CDR1 DFQATT and CDR2 SNEGSKA (reference sequence). This CDR3 contains 11 residues. V gave up 4 bases and J gave up 6 bases, with 7 bases separating them. CDR3 sequence (DNA): TGCAGTGCTAAAGAGGGCAATGAGCAGTTCTTC. It translates to CSAKEGNEQFF.

The rearrangement joins TRBV28 to TRBJ2-7; TRBD1 agrees at 9 bases. The V gene's germline CDR1 is MDHEN and CDR2 SYDVKM. V dropped 2 bases and J dropped 3; count of bases not matched to a gene: 17. This CDR3 comprises 19 residues. CDR3 DNA sequence: TGTGCCAGCAGTTTAACAACAGGGGGCGCATCCCTTTTTCGCTACGAGCAGTACTTC. This codes for CASSLTTGGASLFRYEQYF.

The chain uses TRBV5-1 and TRBJ2-7; D unclear. V shed 7 bases and J shed 1 base, with 18 bases lying between them. Germline CDR1 is SGHRS and CDR2 is YFSETQ. The CDR3 runs 15 residues. The chain's CDR3 is CASAASPPPSYEQYF. In DNA, the CDR3 is TGCGCCAGCGCGGCGTCGCCCCCCCCTTCCTACGAGCAGTACTTC.

The V and J genes are TRBV2 and TRBJ2-5; TRBD1 or TRBD2 may be the D gene (5 bases each). CDR1 is SNHLY, CDR2 FYNNEI, per germline. V shed 0 bases and J shed 7 bases, with 15 bases lying between them. The CDR3 totals 15 residues. CDR3 bases: TGTGCCAGCAGTGAAGCTCCAGGGTCCCGGGGGACCCAGTACTTC. Its protein is CASSEAPGSRGTQYF.

The chain links TRBV7-2 to TRBJ2-2; the D is unclear. Trimming cost V 4 bases and J 0 bases, with 15 bases left between them. The CDR3 covers 17 residues. Per germline, CDR1 SGHTA and CDR2 FQGNSA. The CDR3 region is CASSSRAFRPNTGELFF. For the CDR3, the DNA is TGTGCCAGCAGCTCCCGCGCTTTTCGCCCGAACACCGGGGAGCTGTTTTTT.